This T cell receptor (beta chain) stems from a study of shared clonotypes between healthy human individuals. CD45RO-negative cells were positively selected for CCR7, leaving out terminally differentiated effector memory CD45RA+ cells. Donors included only healthy HIV-negative adults lacking recent acute infections or vaccinations. Concerning this clone: Its target is not known.

Per the study methods: Because ImmunoSEQ provided only junction sequences with no quality scores, the filtering differed. Sequencing used immunoSEQ multiplex PCR; TCRdb keeps in-frame clones, though not all of them. The DNA was the basis for D and trimming; V, J and clone size are from that table. The sample comprises 660,000 or so clones, 95% to 97% of which are singletons, and 0.095% to 0.13% rests with the top ten. The ends lost 2 bases at V and 7 bases at J; junction bases unmatched: 3. This CDR3 contains 13 residues. Germline values: CDR1 SGHRS, CDR2 YFSETQ. Whole-study findings and limits: Clonotypes which were not shared had lower generation probabilities than clonotypes that all four donors shared. For sorted subsets, rarefaction showed incomplete sequencing despite large depth.

The V and J genes are TRBV5-1 and TRBJ1-2; the match to TRBD1 covers 9 bases. Material: naive CD8+ T cells sorted from blood. This sequence was found in a young woman in good health. The CDR3 protein is CASSFTGGGGYTF. The CDR3 DNA follows: TGCGCCAGCAGCTTTACAGGGGGCGGTGGCTACACCTTC. The full variable domain, its missing parts supplied by reference TRBV5-1 and TRBJ1-2, is KAGVTQTPRYLIKTRGQQVTLSCSPISGHRSVSWYQQTPGQGLQFLFEYFSETQRNKGNFPGRFSGRQFSNSRSEMNVSTLELGDSALYLCASSFTGGGGYTFGSGTRLTVV.